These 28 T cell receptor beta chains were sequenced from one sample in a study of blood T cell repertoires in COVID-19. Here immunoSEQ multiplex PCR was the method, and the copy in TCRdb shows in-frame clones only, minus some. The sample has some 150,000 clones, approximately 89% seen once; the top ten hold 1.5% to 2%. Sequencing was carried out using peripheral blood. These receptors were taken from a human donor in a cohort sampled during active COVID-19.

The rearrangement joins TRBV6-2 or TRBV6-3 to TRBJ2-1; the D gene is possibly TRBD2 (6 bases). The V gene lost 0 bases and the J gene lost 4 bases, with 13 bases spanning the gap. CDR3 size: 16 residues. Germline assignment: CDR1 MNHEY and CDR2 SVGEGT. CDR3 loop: CASSYSRRGDYNEQFF. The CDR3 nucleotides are TGTGCCAGCAGTTACTCGCGGCGGGGAGATTACAATGAGCAGTTCTTC.

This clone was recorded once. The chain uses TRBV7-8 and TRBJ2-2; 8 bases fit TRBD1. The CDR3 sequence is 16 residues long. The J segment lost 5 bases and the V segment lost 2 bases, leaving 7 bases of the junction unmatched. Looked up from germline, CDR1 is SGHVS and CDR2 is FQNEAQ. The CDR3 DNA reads TGTGCCAGCAGCTTAACTAACAGGGGGATAACCGGGGAGCTGTTTTTT. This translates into CASSLTNRGITGELFF.

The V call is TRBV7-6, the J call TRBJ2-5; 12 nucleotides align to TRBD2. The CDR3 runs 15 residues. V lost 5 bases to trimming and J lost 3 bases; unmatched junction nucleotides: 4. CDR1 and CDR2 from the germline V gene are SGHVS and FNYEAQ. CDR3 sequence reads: CASSPLAGGKETQYF. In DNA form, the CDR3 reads TGTGCCAGCAGCCCGCTAGCGGGGGGGAAAGAGACCCAGTACTTC. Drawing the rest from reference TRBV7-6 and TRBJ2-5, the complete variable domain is GAGVSQSPRYKVTKRGQDVALRCDPISGHVSLYWYRQALGQGPEFLTYFNYEAQQDKSGLPNDRFSAERPEGSISTLTIQRTEQRDSAMYRCASSPLAGGKETQYFGPGTRLLVL.

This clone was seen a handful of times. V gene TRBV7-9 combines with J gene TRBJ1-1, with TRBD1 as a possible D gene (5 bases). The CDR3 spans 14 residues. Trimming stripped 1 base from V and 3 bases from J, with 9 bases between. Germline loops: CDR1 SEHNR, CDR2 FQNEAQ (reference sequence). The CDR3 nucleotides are TGTGCCAGCAGCTTAGAGGCGACAGACACTGAAGCTTTCTTT. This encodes CASSLEATDTEAFF.

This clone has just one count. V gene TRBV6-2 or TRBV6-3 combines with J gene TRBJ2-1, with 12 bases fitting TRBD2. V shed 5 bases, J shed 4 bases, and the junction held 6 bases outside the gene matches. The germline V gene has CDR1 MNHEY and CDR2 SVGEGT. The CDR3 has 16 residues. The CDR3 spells CASSAGTSGWYNEQFF. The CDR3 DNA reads TGTGCCAGCAGTGCCGGGACTAGCGGGTGGTACAATGAGCAGTTCTTC.

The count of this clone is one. The CDR3, as DNA: TGTGCCAGCAGCTCGACCGGGACAGGAAATCAGCCCCAGCATTTT. Its protein product is CASSSTGTGNQPQHF. The V call is TRBV5-6, the J call TRBJ1-5, with 8 bases fitting TRBD1. Germline V gene data show CDR1 as SGHDT and CDR2 as YYEEEE. J lost 4 bases, V lost 3 bases, and 6 bases had no gene match. CDR3 size: 15 residues.

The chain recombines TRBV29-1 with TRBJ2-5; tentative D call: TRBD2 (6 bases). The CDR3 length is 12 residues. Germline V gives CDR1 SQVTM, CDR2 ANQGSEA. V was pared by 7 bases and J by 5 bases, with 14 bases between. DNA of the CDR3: TGCAGCGCTAGACTAGTATACGAGACCCAGTACTTC. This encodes CSARLVYETQYF.

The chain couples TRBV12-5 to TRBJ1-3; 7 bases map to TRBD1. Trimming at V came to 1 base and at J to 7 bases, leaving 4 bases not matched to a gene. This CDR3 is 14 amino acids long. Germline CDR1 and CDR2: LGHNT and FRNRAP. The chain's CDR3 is CASGLGDSRNTIYF. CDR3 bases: TGTGCTAGTGGTTTGGGGGACAGCCGGAACACCATATATTTT. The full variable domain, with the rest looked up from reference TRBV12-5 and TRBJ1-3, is DARVTQTPRHKVTEMGQEVTMRCQPILGHNTVFWYRQTMMQGLELLAYFRNRAPLDDSGMPKDRFSAEMPDATLATLKIQPSEPRDSAVYFCASGLGDSRNTIYFGEGSWLTVV.

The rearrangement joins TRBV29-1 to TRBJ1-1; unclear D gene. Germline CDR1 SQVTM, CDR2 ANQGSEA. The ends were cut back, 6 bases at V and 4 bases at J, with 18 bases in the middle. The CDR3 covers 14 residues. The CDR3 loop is CSVTSGIPGTEAFF. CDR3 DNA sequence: TGCAGCGTCACCTCCGGGATCCCGGGCACTGAAGCTTTCTTT.

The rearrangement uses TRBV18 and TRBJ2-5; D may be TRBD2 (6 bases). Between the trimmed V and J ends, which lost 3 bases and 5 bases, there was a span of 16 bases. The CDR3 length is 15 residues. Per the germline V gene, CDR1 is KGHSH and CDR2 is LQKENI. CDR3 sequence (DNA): TGTGCCAGCTCACCTCCCGCCGCGGGGCGGGAGACCCAGTACTTC. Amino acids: CASSPPAAGRETQYF.

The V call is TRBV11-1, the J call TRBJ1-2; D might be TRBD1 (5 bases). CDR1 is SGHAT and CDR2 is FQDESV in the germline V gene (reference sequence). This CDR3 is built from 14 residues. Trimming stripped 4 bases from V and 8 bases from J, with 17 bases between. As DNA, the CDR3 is TGTGCCAGCAGCTGTACAGTTGGGGCGTTAGGCTACACCTTC. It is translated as CASSCTVGALGYTF.

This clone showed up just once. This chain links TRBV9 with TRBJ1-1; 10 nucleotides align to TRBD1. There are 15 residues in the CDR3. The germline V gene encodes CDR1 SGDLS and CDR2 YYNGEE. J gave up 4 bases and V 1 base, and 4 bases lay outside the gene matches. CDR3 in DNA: TGTGCCAGCAGCGTATGGGACAGGGGTTCCACTGAAGCTTTCTTT. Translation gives CASSVWDRGSTEAFF.

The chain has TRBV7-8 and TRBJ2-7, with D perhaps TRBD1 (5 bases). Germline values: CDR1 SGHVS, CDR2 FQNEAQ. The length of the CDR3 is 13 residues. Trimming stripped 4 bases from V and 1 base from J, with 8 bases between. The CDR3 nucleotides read TGTGCCAGCAGCTCTGCAGGGTCCTACGAGCAGTACTTC. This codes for CASSSAGSYEQYF.

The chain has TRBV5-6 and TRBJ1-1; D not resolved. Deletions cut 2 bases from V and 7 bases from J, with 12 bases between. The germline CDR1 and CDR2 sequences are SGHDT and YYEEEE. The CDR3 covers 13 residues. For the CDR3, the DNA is TGTGCCAGCAGCTTAGTCAAAGGAGTTGAAGCTTTCTTT. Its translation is CASSLVKGVEAFF.

DNA of the CDR3: TGCGCCAGCAGCTTGGAACCAGGGAACTATGGCTACACCTTC. Translated: CASSLEPGNYGYTF. The gene calls are TRBV5-1 and TRBJ1-2; perhaps TRBD1 as D (5 bases). The CDR3 totals 14 residues. Looked up from germline, CDR1 is SGHRS and CDR2 is YFSETQ. Trimming removed 0 bases from V and 2 bases from J, with 8 bases in between.

The DNA for the CDR3 is TGTGCCAGCAGCCAAAAGAGGCCGAGGGGGTACACTGAAGCTTTCTTT. Protein product: CASSQKRPRGYTEAFF. This chain uses TRBV3-1 (or the pseudogene TRBV3-2) with TRBJ1-1; a possible D gene is TRBD1 (6 bases). V was shortened by 2 bases and J by 3 bases, with 16 bases between the two germline ends. Germline CDR1 LGHDT, CDR2 YNNKEL (reference sequence). This CDR3 region has 16 residues.

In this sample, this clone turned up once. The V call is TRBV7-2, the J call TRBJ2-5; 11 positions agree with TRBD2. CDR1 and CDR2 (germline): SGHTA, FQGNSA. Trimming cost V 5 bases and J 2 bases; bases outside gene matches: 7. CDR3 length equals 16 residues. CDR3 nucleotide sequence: TGTGCCAGCAGCACGACTAGCGGGGAAATACAAGAGACCCAGTACTTC. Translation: CASSTTSGEIQETQYF. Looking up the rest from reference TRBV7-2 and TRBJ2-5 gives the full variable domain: GAGVSQSPSNKVTEKGKDVELRCDPISGHTALYWYRQSLGQGLEFLIYFQGNSAPDKSGLPSDRFSAERTGGSVSTLTIQRTQQEDSAVYLCASSTTSGEIQETQYFGPGTRLLVL.

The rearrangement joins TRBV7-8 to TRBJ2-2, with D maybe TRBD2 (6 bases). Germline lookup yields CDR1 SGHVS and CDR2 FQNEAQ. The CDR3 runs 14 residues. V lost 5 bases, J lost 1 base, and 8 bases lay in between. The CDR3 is CASSRDLNTGELFF. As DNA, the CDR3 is TGTGCCAGCAGCCGGGACTTGAACACCGGGGAGCTGTTTTTT.

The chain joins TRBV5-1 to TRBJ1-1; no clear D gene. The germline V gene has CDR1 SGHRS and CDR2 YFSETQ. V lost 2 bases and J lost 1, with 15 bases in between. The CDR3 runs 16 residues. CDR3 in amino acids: CASSFRDPPTNTEAFF. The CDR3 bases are TGCGCCAGCAGCTTCCGGGATCCCCCTACGAACACTGAAGCTTTCTTT. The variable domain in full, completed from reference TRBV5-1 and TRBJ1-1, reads KAGVTQTPRYLIKTRGQQVTLSCSPISGHRSVSWYQQTPGQGLQFLFEYFSETQRNKGNFPGRFSGRQFSNSRSEMNVSTLELGDSALYLCASSFRDPPTNTEAFFGQGTRLTVV.

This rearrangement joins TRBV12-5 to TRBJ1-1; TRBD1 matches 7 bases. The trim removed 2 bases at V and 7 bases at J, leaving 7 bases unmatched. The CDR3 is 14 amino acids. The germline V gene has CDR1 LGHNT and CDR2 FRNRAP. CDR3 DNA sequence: TGTGCTAGTGGTTTGACAACAGGGGCGCTTGAAGCTTTCTTT. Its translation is CASGLTTGALEAFF.

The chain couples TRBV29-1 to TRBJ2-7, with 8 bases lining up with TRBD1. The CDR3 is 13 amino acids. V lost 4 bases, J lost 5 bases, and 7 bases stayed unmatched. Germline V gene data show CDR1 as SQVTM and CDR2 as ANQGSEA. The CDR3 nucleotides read TGCAGCGTTGTGGACAGGGAAATCGACGAGCAGTACTTC. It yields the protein CSVVDREIDEQYF.

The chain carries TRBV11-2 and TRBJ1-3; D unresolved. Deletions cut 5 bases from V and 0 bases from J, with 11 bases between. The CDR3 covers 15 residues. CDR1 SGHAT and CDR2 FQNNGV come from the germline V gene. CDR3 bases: TGTGCCAGCAGCCACAACAGCATCTCTGGAAACACCATATATTTT. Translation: CASSHNSISGNTIYF.

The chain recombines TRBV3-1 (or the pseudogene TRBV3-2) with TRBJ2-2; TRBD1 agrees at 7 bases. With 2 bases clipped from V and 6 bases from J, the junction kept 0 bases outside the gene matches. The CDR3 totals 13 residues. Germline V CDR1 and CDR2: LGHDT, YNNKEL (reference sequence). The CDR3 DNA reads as TGTGCCAGCAGCCAAAGGGGGCCCGGGGAGCTGTTTTTT. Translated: CASSQRGPGELFF.

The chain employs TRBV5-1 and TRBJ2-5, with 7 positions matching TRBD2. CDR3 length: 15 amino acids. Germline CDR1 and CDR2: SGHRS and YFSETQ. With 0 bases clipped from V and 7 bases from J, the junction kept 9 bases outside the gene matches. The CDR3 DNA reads TGCGCCAGCAGCTTGGCCCAAAGCGGGGCTGGGACCCAGTACTTC. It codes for CASSLAQSGAGTQYF.

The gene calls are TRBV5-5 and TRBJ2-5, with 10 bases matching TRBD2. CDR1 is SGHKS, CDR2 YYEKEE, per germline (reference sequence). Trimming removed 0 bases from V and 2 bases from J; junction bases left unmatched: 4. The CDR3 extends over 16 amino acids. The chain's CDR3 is CASSLAAGGGQETQYF. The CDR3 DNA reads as TGTGCCAGCAGCTTGGCAGCGGGGGGGGGTCAAGAGACCCAGTACTTC.

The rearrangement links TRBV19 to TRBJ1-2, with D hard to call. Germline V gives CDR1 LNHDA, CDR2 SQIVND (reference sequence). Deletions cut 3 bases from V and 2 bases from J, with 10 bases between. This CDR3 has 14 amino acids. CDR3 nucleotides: TGTGCCAGTAGTATCAATTCCCCAAACTATGGCTACACCTTC. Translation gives CASSINSPNYGYTF. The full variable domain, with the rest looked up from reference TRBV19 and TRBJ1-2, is DGGITQSPKYLFRKEGQNVTLSCEQNLNHDAMYWYRQDPGQGLRLIYYSQIVNDFQKGDIAEGYSVSREKKESFPLTVTSAQKNPTAFYLCASSINSPNYGYTFGSGTRLTVV.

CDR3 in DNA: TGTGCCAGCAGCCCGGGACAGGGGGTAACTGAAGCTTTCTTT. It is translated as CASSPGQGVTEAFF. This rearrangement joins TRBV7-8 to TRBJ1-1, with 11 bases identical to TRBD1. CDR3 length equals 14 residues. The germline gives CDR1 SGHVS, CDR2 FQNEAQ. The V and J ends lost 5 bases and 5 bases, in that order; junction bases with no gene match: 4. The full variable domain, completed using reference TRBV7-8 and TRBJ1-1, is GAGVSQSPRYKVAKRGQDVALRCDPISGHVSLFWYQQALGQGPEFLTYFQNEAQLDKSGLPSDRFFAERPEGSVSTLKIQRTQQEDSAVYLCASSPGQGVTEAFFGQGTRLTVV.

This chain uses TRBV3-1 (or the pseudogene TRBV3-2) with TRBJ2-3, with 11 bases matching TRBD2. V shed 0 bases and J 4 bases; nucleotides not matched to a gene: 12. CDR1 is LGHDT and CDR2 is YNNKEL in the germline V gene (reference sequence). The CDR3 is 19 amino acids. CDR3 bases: TGTGCCAGCAGCCAAGATGGGCTAGCGGGGGGCTTTGTATCAGATACGCAGTATTTT. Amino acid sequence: CASSQDGLAGGFVSDTQYF.